Presented here are 16 T cell receptor beta chains from one specimen sequenced in a study of human T cells and chemical hapten exposure. TCRdb passed the RACE reads through MiXCR, listing each CDR3 protein once. There are 95,000 or so distinct CDR3 sequences in the sample; under 12% occur only once, and about 2.4% lies in the top ten. Time point: patch test 1, 2 weeks after DPC sensitization. Noted treatment: therapeutic diphenylcyclopropenone sensitization with weekly scalp DPC. The specimen was whole blood, collected in connection with sensitization to the hapten diphenylcyclopropenone (DPC). Every receptor here comes from a man between 40 and 49 years old with alopecia areata. Some clones in this sample may be carry-over from other donors' samples.

This clonotype was seen more than once but under ten times. The V and J genes are TRBV12-3 or TRBV12-4 and TRBJ2-2; 12 bases match TRBD2. The CDR3 totals 17 residues. Trimming at V came to 6 bases and at J to 4 bases, leaving 9 bases not matched to a gene. This chain's CDR3 is CASRHELAGGATGELFF. CDR3 DNA: TGTGCCAGCAGGCATGAACTAGCGGGAGGTGCCACCGGGGAGCTGTTTTTT.

This clonotype was seen more than once but under ten times. The V gene is TRBV27, the J gene TRBJ1-1, with D hard to call. The V end lost 6 bases, the J end lost 2 bases, and 10 bases lay between the germline ends. The CDR3 is 13 residues long. Germline V gene sequence: CDR1 MNHEY, CDR2 SMNVEV (reference sequence). CDR3 amino acids: CASRPDANTEAFF. CDR3 nucleotides: TGTGCCAGCAGGCCGGACGCTAACACTGAAGCTTTCTTT.

The V call is TRBV6-1, the J call TRBJ2-1, with 12 bases that match TRBD1. The V gene's germline CDR1 is MNHNS and CDR2 SASEGT. J lost 4 bases, V lost 4 bases, and 2 bases had no gene match. The CDR3 loop spans 15 amino acids. This CDR3 reads CASSVGQGAYNEQFF. CDR3 nucleotides: TGTGCCAGCAGTGTGGGACAGGGGGCTTACAATGAGCAGTTCTTC.

J is TRBJ2-7 and V is TRBV2; D unresolved. The germline V gene encodes CDR1 SNHLY and CDR2 FYNNEI. This CDR3 contains 13 residues. This CDR3 is CASTEGSSYGQYV. CDR3 in DNA: TGTGCCAGCACCGAAGGGTCCTCCTACGGGCAGTACGTC.

This clonotype has only a few counts. This chain connects TRBV30 to TRBJ2-7, with 8 bases matching TRBD1. Looked up from germline, CDR1 is GTSNPN and CDR2 is SVGIG (reference sequence). Unmatched junction bases numbered 9, after V lost 4 bases and J lost 1 base. CDR3 length: 15 residues. The CDR3 loop reads CAWMAPWTGSYEQYF. CDR3 sequence (DNA): TGTGCCTGGATGGCCCCTTGGACAGGGTCCTACGAGCAGTACTTC.

V usage is TRBV4-2 and J usage is TRBJ2-1; 7 nucleotides match TRBD2. Germline-derived CDR1 and CDR2 are LGHNA and YNFKEQ. The length of the CDR3 is 13 residues. V lost 0 bases, J lost 14 bases, and 7 bases stayed unmatched. CDR3 in DNA: TGTGCCAGCAGCCAAGATCTGCCGGGACTAAAGTTCTTC. It specifies CASSQDLPGLKFF.

The chain uses TRBV4-1 and TRBJ1-4, with 9 bases fitting TRBD1. Germline lookup yields CDR1 MGHRA and CDR2 YSYEKL. CDR3 length: 15 residues. V was pared by 0 bases and J by 10 bases, with 6 bases of the junction left unmatched. The DNA of the CDR3 is TGCGCCAGCAGCCAAGAGGGGACAGGGCAAGGAAAACTGTTTTTT. Translated: CASSQEGTGQGKLFF.

This clonotype has at least ten counts. The J gene is TRBJ2-1, the V gene TRBV27; TRBD2 matches at 7 bases. V lost 6 bases and J lost 6; bases outside the gene matches: 5. The CDR3 loop spans 13 amino acids. The germline V gene encodes CDR1 MNHEY and CDR2 SMNVEV (reference sequence). CDR3 coding DNA: TGTGCCAGCAGAGGGACTAACTCCAATGAGCAGTTCTTC. Encoded protein: CASRGTNSNEQFF.

This clonotype has more than one count but fewer than ten. The chain has TRBV9 and TRBJ2-5, with no clear D. Trimming shortened V by 3 bases and J by 3 bases, and 9 bases separated the two germline ends. Germline-derived CDR1 and CDR2 are SGDLS and YYNGEE. The CDR3 consists of 13 residues. The CDR3 region has the DNA TGTGCCAGCAGCGGTCGCACGGAAGAGACCCAGTACTTC. Amino acids: CASSGRTEETQYF.

V gene TRBV5-1 combines with J gene TRBJ2-7; TRBD2 might be the D (6 bases). The CDR3 is 15 amino acids. Trimming stripped 0 bases from V and 1 base from J, with 11 bases between. Germline CDR1 and CDR2: SGHRS and YFSETQ. CDR3 nucleotides: TGCGCCAGCAGCTTGGCCGTGGGGGGTTCCTACGAGCAGTACTTC. Translated: CASSLAVGGSYEQYF.

V is TRBV27 and J is TRBJ2-3, with 12 positions matching TRBD2. The CDR3 consists of 17 residues. V trimming: 0 bases; J trimming: 5 bases; junction bases outside the gene matches: 6. Germline V lookup: CDR1 MNHEY, CDR2 SMNVEV (reference sequence). CDR3 sequence: CASSLSGTSGFQDTQYF. The CDR3 DNA is TGTGCCAGCAGTTTATCGGGGACTAGCGGGTTTCAAGATACGCAGTATTTT.

This clonotype was observed at least ten times. The V call is TRBV6-5, the J call TRBJ1-5; D remains ambiguous. Per germline, CDR1 MNHEY and CDR2 SVGAGI. The CDR3 is made up of 15 amino acids. Trimming stripped 6 bases from V and 1 base from J, with 13 bases between. The CDR3 bases are TGTGCCAGCAGCCCGAGGGCAGTAAGCAATCAGCCCCAGCATTTT. It specifies CASSPRAVSNQPQHF.

This chain uses TRBV20-1 with TRBJ1-5; D is perhaps TRBD1 (5 bases). V was trimmed by 6 bases and J by 3 bases, leaving 18 bases between them. This CDR3 has 15 residues. From germline, CDR1 is DFQATT and CDR2 SNEGSKA (reference sequence). The CDR3, as DNA: TGCAGTGCCTCAAAAGGGGCAGGTAACAATCAGCCCCAGCATTTT. It yields the protein CSASKGAGNNQPQHF.

This clonotype was seen ten or more times. This chain joins TRBV5-1 and TRBJ1-6; D remains ambiguous. Germline V CDR1 and CDR2: SGHRS, YFSETQ. The ends were cut back, 2 bases at V and 8 bases at J, with 14 bases in the middle. This CDR3 has 15 residues. CDR3 nucleotides: TGCGCCAGCAGCTTAGCGGGCACCGGGGATTCACCCCTCCACTTT. It yields the protein CASSLAGTGDSPLHF.

A note on this clonotype: Being one base from a much bigger clone, this may be a read error. The chain carries TRBV7-9 and TRBJ1-6; D is undetermined. From germline, CDR1 is SEHNR and CDR2 FQNEAQ (reference sequence). Trimming cost V 3 bases and J 5 bases, with 2 bases left between them. This CDR3 region has 12 residues. The chain's CDR3 is CASSFNNSPLHF. CDR3 bases: TGTGCCAGCAGCTTTAATAATTCACCCCTCCACTTT.

This clonotype has just a few counts. The V call is TRBV5-6, the J call TRBJ2-3; D perhaps matches TRBD1 (5 bases). The V end was cut by 1 base, the J end by 4 bases, with 13 bases between. CDR3 length: 15 residues. The germline V gene has CDR1 SGHDT and CDR2 YYEEEE. The CDR3 is CASSLLTEAADTQYF. The CDR3 DNA sequence: TGTGCCAGCAGCTTGCTGACAGAGGCGGCAGATACGCAGTATTTT.